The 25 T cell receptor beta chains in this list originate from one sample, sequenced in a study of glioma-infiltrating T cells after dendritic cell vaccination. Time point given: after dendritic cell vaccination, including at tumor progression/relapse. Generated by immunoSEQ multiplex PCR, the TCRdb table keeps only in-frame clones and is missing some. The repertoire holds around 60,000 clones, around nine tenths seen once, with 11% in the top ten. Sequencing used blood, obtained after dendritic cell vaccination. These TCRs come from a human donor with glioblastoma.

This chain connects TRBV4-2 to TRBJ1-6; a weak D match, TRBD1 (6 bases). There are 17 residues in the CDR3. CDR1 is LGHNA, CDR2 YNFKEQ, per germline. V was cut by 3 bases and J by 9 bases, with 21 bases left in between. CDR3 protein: CASSQGHLVGMGSPLHF. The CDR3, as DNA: TGTGCCAGCAGCCAGGGACATCTGGTGGGGATGGGTTCACCCCTCCACTTT.

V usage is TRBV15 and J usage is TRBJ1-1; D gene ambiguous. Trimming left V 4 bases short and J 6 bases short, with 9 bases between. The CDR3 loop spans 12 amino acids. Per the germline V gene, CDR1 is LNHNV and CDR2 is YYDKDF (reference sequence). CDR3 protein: CATSTGRPEAFF. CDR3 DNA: TGTGCCACCAGCACGGGAAGGCCTGAAGCTTTCTTT.

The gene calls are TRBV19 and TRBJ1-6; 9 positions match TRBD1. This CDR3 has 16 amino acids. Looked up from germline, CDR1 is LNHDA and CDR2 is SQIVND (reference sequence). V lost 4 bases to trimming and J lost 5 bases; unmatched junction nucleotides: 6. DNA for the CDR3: TGTGCCAGTAGTAGCATACAGGGGGCCAATAATTCACCCCTCCACTTT. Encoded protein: CASSSIQGANNSPLHF.

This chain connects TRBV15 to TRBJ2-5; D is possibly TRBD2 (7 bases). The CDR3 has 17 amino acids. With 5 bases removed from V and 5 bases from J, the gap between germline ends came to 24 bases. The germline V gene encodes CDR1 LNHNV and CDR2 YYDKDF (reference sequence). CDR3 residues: CATSARGASTHLETQYF. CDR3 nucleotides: TGTGCCACCAGCGCACGGGGGGCTTCGACCCACCTGGAGACCCAGTACTTC.

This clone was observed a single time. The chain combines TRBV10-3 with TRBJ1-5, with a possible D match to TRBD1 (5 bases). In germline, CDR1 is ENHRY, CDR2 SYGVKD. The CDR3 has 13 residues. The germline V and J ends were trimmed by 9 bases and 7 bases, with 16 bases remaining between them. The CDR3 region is CAIGRGGGQPQHF. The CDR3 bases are TGTGCCATAGGGAGGGGAGGAGGCCAGCCCCAGCATTTT.

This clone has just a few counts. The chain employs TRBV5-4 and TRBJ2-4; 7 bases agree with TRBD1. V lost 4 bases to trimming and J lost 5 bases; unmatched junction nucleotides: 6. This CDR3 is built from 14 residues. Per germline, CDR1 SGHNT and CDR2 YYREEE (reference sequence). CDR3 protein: CASSRTGVENIQYF. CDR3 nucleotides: TGTGCCAGCAGCCGTACAGGGGTGGAAAACATTCAGTACTTC.

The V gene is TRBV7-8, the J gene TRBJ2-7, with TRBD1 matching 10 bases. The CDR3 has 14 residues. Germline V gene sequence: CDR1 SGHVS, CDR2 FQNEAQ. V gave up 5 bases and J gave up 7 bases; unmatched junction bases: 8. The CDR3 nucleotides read TGTGCCAGCAGCCCAGGACAGGGGGTGTTGGAGCAGTACTTC. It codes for CASSPGQGVLEQYF.

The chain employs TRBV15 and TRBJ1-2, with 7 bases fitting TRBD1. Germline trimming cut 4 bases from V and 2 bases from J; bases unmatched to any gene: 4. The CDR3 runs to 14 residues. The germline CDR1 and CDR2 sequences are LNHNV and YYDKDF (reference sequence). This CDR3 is CATSTGTANYGYTF. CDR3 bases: TGTGCCACCAGCACGGGGACAGCCAACTATGGCTACACCTTC.

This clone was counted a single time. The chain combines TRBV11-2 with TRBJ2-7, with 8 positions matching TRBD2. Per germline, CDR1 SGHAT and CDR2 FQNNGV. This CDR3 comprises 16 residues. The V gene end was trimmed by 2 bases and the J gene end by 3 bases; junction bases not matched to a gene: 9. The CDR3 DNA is TGTGCCAGCAGCTTACCCTTCCGGGGGGGTTTCTACGAGCAGTACTTC. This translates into CASSLPFRGGFYEQYF. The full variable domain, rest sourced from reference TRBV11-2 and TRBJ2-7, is EAGVAQSPRYKIIEKRQSVAFWCNPISGHATLYWYQQILGQGPKLLIQFQNNGVVDDSQLPKDRFSAERLKGVDSTLKIQPAKLEDSAVYLCASSLPFRGGFYEQYFGPGTRLTVT.

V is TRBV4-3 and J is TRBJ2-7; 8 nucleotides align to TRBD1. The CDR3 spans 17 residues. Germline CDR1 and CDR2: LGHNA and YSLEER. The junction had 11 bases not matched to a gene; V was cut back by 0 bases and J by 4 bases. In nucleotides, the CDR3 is TGCGCCAGCAGCCAAGATAATGCAGGGGGCGCAGCATACGAGCAGTACTTC. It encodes CASSQDNAGGAAYEQYF.

CDR3 amino acids: CASSSVRDRVLGVAFF. As DNA, the CDR3 is TGTGCCAGCAGCTCCGTCCGGGACAGGGTGTTAGGGGTAGCTTTCTTT. The genes are TRBV11-2 and TRBJ1-1; 9 bases line up with TRBD1. V shed 4 bases, J shed 10 bases, and the junction held 16 bases outside the gene matches. The CDR3 is made up of 16 amino acids. The germline CDR1 and CDR2 sequences are SGHAT and FQNNGV.

The CDR3 region is CASSVTGGQGYTF. CDR3 in DNA: TGTGCCAGCAGTGTTACAGGGGGGCAAGGCTACACCTTC. This rearrangement joins TRBV2 to TRBJ1-2, with TRBD1 identical over 8 bases. From germline, CDR1 is SNHLY and CDR2 FYNNEI. The CDR3 extends over 13 amino acids. The ends lost 4 bases at V and 8 bases at J; junction bases unmatched: 6.

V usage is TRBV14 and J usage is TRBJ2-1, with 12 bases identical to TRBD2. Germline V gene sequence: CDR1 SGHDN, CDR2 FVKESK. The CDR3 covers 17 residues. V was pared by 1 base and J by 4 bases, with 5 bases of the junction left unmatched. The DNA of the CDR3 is TGTGCCAGCAGCCAAGGACTAGCGGGAGTGGGATACAATGAGCAGTTCTTC. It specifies CASSQGLAGVGYNEQFF.

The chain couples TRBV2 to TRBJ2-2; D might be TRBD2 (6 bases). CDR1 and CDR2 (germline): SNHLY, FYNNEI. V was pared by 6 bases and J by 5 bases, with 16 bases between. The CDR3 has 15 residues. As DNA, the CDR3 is TGTGCCAGCAGCACCGGACTATTAGGAACCGGGGAGCTGTTTTTT. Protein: CASSTGLLGTGELFF.

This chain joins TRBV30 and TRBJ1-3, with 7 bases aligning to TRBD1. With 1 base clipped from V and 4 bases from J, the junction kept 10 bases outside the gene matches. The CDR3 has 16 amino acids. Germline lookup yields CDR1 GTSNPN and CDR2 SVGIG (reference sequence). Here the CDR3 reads CAWSGEQGLVGNTIYF. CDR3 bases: TGTGCCTGGAGTGGCGAACAGGGGTTGGTGGGAAACACCATATATTTT.

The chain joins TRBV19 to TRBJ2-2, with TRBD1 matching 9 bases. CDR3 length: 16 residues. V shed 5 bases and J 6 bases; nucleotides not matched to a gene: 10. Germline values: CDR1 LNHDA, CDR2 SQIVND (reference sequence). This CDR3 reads CASSQDRGYRSGELFF. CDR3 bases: TGTGCCAGTAGTCAAGACAGGGGGTATAGATCCGGGGAGCTGTTTTTT.

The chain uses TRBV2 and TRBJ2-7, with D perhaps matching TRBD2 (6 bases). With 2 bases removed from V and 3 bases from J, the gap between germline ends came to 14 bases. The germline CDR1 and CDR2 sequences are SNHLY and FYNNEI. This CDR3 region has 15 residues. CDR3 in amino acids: CASSEFRGMGYEQYF. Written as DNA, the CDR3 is TGTGCCAGCAGTGAATTCCGCGGGATGGGCTACGAGCAGTACTTC.

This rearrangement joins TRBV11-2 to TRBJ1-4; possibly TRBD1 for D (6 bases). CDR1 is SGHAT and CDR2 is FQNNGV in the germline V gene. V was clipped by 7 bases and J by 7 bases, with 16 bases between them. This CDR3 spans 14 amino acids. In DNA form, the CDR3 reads TGTGCCAGCACTCGAGGGGGGGTGGCTGAAAAACTGTTTTTT. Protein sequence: CASTRGGVAEKLFF.

CDR3 DNA sequence: TGTGCCAGTGGGAGGGTGTCTGGGGCCAACGTCCTGACTTTC. This gives the protein CASGRVSGANVLTF. The chain joins TRBV2 to TRBJ2-6; 7 bases map to TRBD2. V was pared by 9 bases and J by 1 base, with 3 bases of the junction left unmatched. This CDR3 region has 14 residues. Germline CDR1 and CDR2: SNHLY and FYNNEI.

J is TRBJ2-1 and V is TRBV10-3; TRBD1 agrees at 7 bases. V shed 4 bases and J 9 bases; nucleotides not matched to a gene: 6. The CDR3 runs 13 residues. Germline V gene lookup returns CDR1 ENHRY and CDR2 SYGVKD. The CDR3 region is CAISGASGGEQFF. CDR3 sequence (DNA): TGTGCCATCAGTGGGGCCTCAGGGGGTGAGCAGTTCTTC.

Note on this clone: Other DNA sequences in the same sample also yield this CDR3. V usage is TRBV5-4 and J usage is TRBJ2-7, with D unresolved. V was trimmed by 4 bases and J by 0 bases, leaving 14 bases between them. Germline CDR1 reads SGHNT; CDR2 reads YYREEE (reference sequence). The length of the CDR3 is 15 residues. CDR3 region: CASSPGNSISYEQYF. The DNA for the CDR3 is TGTGCCAGCAGCCCAGGAAACTCGATCTCCTACGAGCAGTACTTC.

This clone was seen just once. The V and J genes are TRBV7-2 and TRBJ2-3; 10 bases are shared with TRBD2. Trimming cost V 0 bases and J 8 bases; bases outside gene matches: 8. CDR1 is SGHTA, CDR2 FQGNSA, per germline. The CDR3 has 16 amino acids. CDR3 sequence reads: CASSLAPAGGPGTQYF. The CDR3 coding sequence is TGTGCCAGCAGCTTAGCCCCAGCGGGAGGGCCGGGTACGCAGTATTTT. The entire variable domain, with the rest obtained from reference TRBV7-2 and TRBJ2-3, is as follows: GAGVSQSPSNKVTEKGKDVELRCDPISGHTALYWYRQSLGQGLEFLIYFQGNSAPDKSGLPSDRFSAERTGGSVSTLTIQRTQQEDSAVYLCASSLAPAGGPGTQYFGPGTRLTVL.

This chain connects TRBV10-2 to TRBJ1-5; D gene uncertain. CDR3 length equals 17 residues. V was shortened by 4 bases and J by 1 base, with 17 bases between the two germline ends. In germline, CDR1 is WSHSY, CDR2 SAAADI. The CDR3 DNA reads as TGCGCCAGCAGTGTGGCGGTGTCGACTTTAAGCAATCAGCCCCAGCATTTT. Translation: CASSVAVSTLSNQPQHF.

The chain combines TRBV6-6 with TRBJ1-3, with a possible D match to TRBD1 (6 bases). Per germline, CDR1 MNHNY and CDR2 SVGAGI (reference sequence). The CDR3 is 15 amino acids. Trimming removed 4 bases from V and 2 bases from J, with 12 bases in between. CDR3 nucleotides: TGTGCCAGCAGTTTAAGGGGGGGGACTGGAAACACCATATATTTT. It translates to CASSLRGGTGNTIYF.

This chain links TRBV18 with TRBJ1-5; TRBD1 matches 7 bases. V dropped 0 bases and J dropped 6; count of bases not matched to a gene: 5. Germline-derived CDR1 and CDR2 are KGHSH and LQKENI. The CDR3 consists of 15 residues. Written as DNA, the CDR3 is TGTGCCAGCTCACCACCCGGGGCAGGGGGTCAGCCCCAGCATTTT. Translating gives CASSPPGAGGQPQHF.